Listed below are T cell receptor beta chains from one sample, sequenced in a study of siplizumab effects on memory and regulatory T cells. Here immunoSEQ multiplex PCR was the method, and the copy in TCRdb shows in-frame clones only, minus some. Of around 100,000 clones in the sample, 85% to 95% are singletons; the top ten hold around 0.3%. The sample comprised non-Treg CD4+ T cells sorted from blood. These receptors all come from a human donor in good health. CDR3s include the opening cysteine and the closing phenylalanine or tryptophan.

v_gene,j_gene,CDR3aa
TRBV2,TRBJ1-1,CASSEQNTEAFF
TRBV7-6,TRBJ1-6,CASSLGTGTVNSPLHF
TRBV20-1,TRBJ2-3,CSALRGDTQYF
TRBV18,TRBJ1-1,CASSPLENVGTEAFF
TRBV2,TRBJ2-3,CASSAGLAGGNTDTQYF
TRBV7-8,TRBJ1-4,CASSLGGREKLFF
TRBV11-2,TRBJ2-7,CASSLEAVWGASIYEQYF
TRBV18,TRBJ1-1,CASSPGMNTEAFF
TRBV6-5,TRBJ1-2,CASSQRRGGYTF
TRBV7-2,TRBJ1-5,CASSLNRDVNQPQHF
TRBV15,TRBJ2-1,CARSGGDNEQFF
TRBV5-4,TRBJ1-2,CASSSGSLSYGYTF
TRBV10-2,TRBJ1-2,CASSEPLTLANYGYTF
TRBV5-4,TRBJ2-1,CASSPDRLGDNEQFF
TRBV9,TRBJ2-7,CASSADRGAASYEQYF
TRBV9,TRBJ2-7,CASSVEGVAGPYEQYF
TRBV10-1,TRBJ2-5,CASSGLAVQETQYF
TRBV19,TRBJ2-4,CASSITGLAKNIQYF
TRBV5-6,TRBJ1-4,CASSWGRGNEKLFF
TRBV11-3,TRBJ2-1,CASSPGLAGPTLWYNEQFF